This TCR beta chain was recovered during a study of T cells in localized non-small cell lung cancer. Study-wide results and limits: Peak T cell clonality was found in uninvolved adjacent lung, exceeding tumor. In adjacent lung, a median roughly 60 of the top 100 tumor clones were found.

Concerning this clone itself: Its antigen is not known.

The data were produced by immunoSEQ multiplex PCR, yet TCRdb's version contains in-frame clones alone and is incomplete. The sample consists of about 35,000 clones, around 93% of them appearing once. The CDR3 has 15 amino acids. V lost 4 bases and J 8 bases, leaving 16 bases between the germline ends. CDR1 SGDLS and CDR2 YYNGEE come from the germline V gene. The source of this sequence is an older female donor with stage II lung adenocarcinoma. The rearrangement joins TRBV9 to TRBJ1-6; maybe TRBD1 (5 bases). The source material was peripheral blood mononuclear cells, sampled before any cancer treatment. CDR3 nucleotides: TGTGCCAGCAGCCCTAGAGGGACCGTCTATTCACCCCTCCACTTT. It yields the protein CASSPRGTVYSPLHF.